This is a list of T cell receptor beta chains from one sample in a study of cytomegalovirus exposure and HLA in healthy donors. Sequenced by immunoSEQ multiplex PCR; TCRdb stores in-frame clones only, minus some. Of roughly 160,000 clones listed, about 72% were seen once; the top ten hold approximately 1.6%. Sequenced input: PBMCs. The origin of the receptors is a girl aged 5 to 17 in good health and CMV-seronegative. Both conserved end residues are part of each CDR3.

CDR3aa: CASTGHRNQPQHF
v_gene: TRBV28
j_gene: TRBJ1-5

CDR3aa: CASSPQANTEAFF
v_gene: TRBV19
j_gene: TRBJ1-1

CDR3aa: CASSQVGAFTEAFF
v_gene: TRBV11-2
j_gene: TRBJ1-1

CDR3aa: CAISVDRFELFF
v_gene: TRBV10-3
j_gene: TRBJ1-4

CDR3aa: CASSFPSAGREQYF
v_gene: TRBV5-8
j_gene: TRBJ2-7

CDR3aa: CASSRRQGWNTEAFF
v_gene: TRBV28
j_gene: TRBJ1-1

CDR3aa: CASSSGYGYTF
v_gene: TRBV19
j_gene: TRBJ1-2

CDR3aa: CASVTGEVTDTQYF
v_gene: TRBV5-1
j_gene: TRBJ2-3

CDR3aa: CASSLSLGELFF
v_gene: TRBV5-1
j_gene: TRBJ2-2

CDR3aa: CASSLKLGVSYNEQFF
v_gene: TRBV7-3
j_gene: TRBJ2-1

CDR3aa: CASSIFDRENTEAFF
v_gene: TRBV19
j_gene: TRBJ1-1

CDR3aa: CATSQESWGYTF
v_gene: TRBV15
j_gene: TRBJ1-2

CDR3aa: CACSLGGHRLTEAFF
v_gene: TRBV11-2
j_gene: TRBJ1-1

CDR3aa: CASSLAGVGNQPQHF
v_gene: TRBV5-6
j_gene: TRBJ1-5

CDR3aa: CASSWEDYEQYF
v_gene: TRBV5-6
j_gene: TRBJ2-7

CDR3aa: CASSYSGINEKLFF
v_gene: TRBV7-2
j_gene: TRBJ1-4

CDR3aa: CAWQGEGNQPQHF
v_gene: TRBV30
j_gene: TRBJ1-5

CDR3aa: CASSIPSRPQETQYF
v_gene: TRBV19
j_gene: TRBJ2-5

CDR3aa: CASSSGGNRDQYF
v_gene: TRBV27
j_gene: TRBJ2-5

CDR3aa: CASSLLGGNTEAFF
v_gene: TRBV7-3
j_gene: TRBJ1-1

CDR3aa: CASTGSGVVTGELFF
v_gene: TRBV19
j_gene: TRBJ2-2

CDR3aa: CASREDYQPQHF
v_gene: TRBV6-1
j_gene: TRBJ1-5

CDR3aa: CASSTDTGFPRAFF
v_gene: TRBV6-5
j_gene: TRBJ1-1

CDR3aa: CASPLPTGHGGAFF
v_gene: TRBV27
j_gene: TRBJ1-1

CDR3aa: CASSTQQGAEGTEAFF
v_gene: TRBV18
j_gene: TRBJ1-1

CDR3aa: CASSLAQGRFSEAFF
v_gene: TRBV5-1
j_gene: TRBJ1-1

CDR3aa: CASSFDSELAGDTQYF
v_gene: TRBV27
j_gene: TRBJ2-3

CDR3aa: CASTQLAGETQYF
v_gene: TRBV5-6
j_gene: TRBJ2-5

CDR3aa: CASSPTAGEKETQYF
v_gene: TRBV18
j_gene: TRBJ2-5